This is a list of T cell receptor beta chains from one sample in a study of graft-versus-host responses after intestinal transplantation. Sequenced by immunoSEQ multiplex PCR; TCRdb stores in-frame clones only, minus some. The sample lists tens of thousands of clones, around 90% occurring once. These TCRs' antigens remain unknown. The sequencing here drew on unstimulated CD8+ T cells sorted from spleen or lymph node cells, taken before transplant. These receptors originate from a human donor who was the organ donor for an intestinal transplant. The CDR3 runs from the conserved cysteine through the conserved F or W. D genes are given only for firm matches. The size field is filled for only some rows; it gives once, few, many or a size class.

V: TRBV19; size: .; D: .; J: TRBJ2-1; CDR3: CASSPAGGFYNEQFF; DNA: TGTGCCAGTAGTCCCGCTGGGGGGTTCTACAATGAGCAGTTCTTC
V: TRBV6-1; size: .; D: .; J: TRBJ1-2; CDR3: CASSEYQGAGYGYTF; DNA: TGTGCCAGCAGTGAATATCAAGGGGCAGGCTATGGCTACACCTTC
V: TRBV6-8; size: .; D: .; J: TRBJ2-5; CDR3: CASSEENQETQYF; DNA: TGTGCCAGCAGTGAAGAGAATCAAGAGACCCAGTACTTC
V: TRBV7-2; size: .; D: .; J: TRBJ2-5; CDR3: CASSPQGIETQYF; DNA: TGTGCCAGCAGCCCGCAGGGAATAGAGACCCAGTACTTC
V: TRBV29-1; size: .; D: TRBD1; J: TRBJ1-2; CDR3: CSGTGTGPNYGYTF; DNA: TGCAGCGGAACCGGGACAGGTCCGAACTATGGCTACACCTTC
V: TRBV13; size: .; D: .; J: TRBJ2-2; CDR3: CASSPSGTGWGTGELFF; DNA: TGTGCCAGCAGCCCTTCGGGAACAGGGTGGGGCACCGGGGAGCTGTTTTTT
V: TRBV4-3; size: .; D: TRBD1; J: TRBJ1-2; CDR3: CASSQDSTGGYGYTF; DNA: TGCGCCAGCAGCCAAGATTCGACAGGGGGCTATGGCTACACCTTC
V: TRBV18; size: .; D: TRBD2; J: TRBJ2-2; CDR3: CASSPTRLAGANTGELFF; DNA: TGTGCCAGCTCACCTACCCGACTAGCGGGGGCCAACACCGGGGAGCTGTTTTTT
V: TRBV7-9; size: .; D: .; J: TRBJ1-2; CDR3: CASTDTGNYGYTF; DNA: TGTGCCAGCACCGATACAGGGAACTATGGCTACACCTTC
V: TRBV10-2; size: .; D: .; J: TRBJ1-2; CDR3: CASSDRAGYNYGYTF; DNA: TGCGCCAGCAGTGACAGGGCAGGGTATAACTATGGCTACACCTTC
V: TRBV27; size: .; D: .; J: TRBJ1-1; CDR3: CASYPGAGSNTEAFF; DNA: TGTGCCAGCTACCCTGGGGCAGGATCGAACACTGAAGCTTTCTTT
V: TRBV7-9; size: .; D: .; J: TRBJ2-3; CDR3: CASSLAGGSTDTQYF; DNA: TGTGCCAGCAGCTTAGCGGGAGGCAGCACAGATACGCAGTATTTT
V: TRBV28; size: once; D: TRBD2; J: TRBJ2-1; CDR3: CASCLSGDWPNEQFF; DNA: TGTGCCAGCTGCCTTAGCGGGGATTGGCCCAATGAGCAGTTCTTC
V: TRBV10-3; size: .; D: .; J: TRBJ1-2; CDR3: CAISESTVGHGYTF; DNA: TGTGCCATCAGTGAGTCAACAGTAGGCCATGGCTACACCTTC
V: TRBV7-9; size: .; D: .; J: TRBJ1-1; CDR3: CASSPRTELNTEAFF; DNA: TGTGCCAGCAGCCCCCGGACAGAGTTGAACACTGAAGCTTTCTTT
V: TRBV7-6; size: .; D: .; J: TRBJ2-2; CDR3: CASIPRLDSWKGELFF; DNA: TGTGCCAGCATCCCCCGGTTGGACTCCTGGAAAGGGGAGCTGTTTTTT
V: TRBV10-3; size: .; D: .; J: TRBJ2-1; CDR3: CAISDLDRRYNEQFF; DNA: TGTGCCATCAGTGATCTAGACAGAAGATACAATGAGCAGTTCTTC
V: TRBV10-2; size: .; D: .; J: TRBJ1-1; CDR3: CASRKVYGGTEAFF; DNA: TGCGCCAGCAGAAAGGTTTACGGGGGTACTGAAGCTTTCTTT
V: TRBV7-2; size: .; D: TRBD1; J: TRBJ2-2; CDR3: CASSFTTGGTGELFF; DNA: TGTGCCAGCAGCTTTACGACAGGGGGGACCGGGGAGCTGTTTTTT
V: TRBV27; size: .; D: TRBD1; J: TRBJ1-2; CDR3: CASRVEGAVVNGYTF; DNA: TGTGCCAGCCGCGTGGAGGGGGCGGTTGTAAATGGCTACACCTTC
V: TRBV4-3; size: .; D: .; J: TRBJ1-5; CDR3: CASSQDGIGDQPQHF; DNA: TGCGCCAGCAGCCAAGACGGGATCGGAGATCAGCCCCAGCATTTT
V: TRBV4-3; size: .; D: .; J: TRBJ1-1; CDR3: CASSQEQGVYAAFF; DNA: TGCGCCAGCAGCCAAGAACAGGGCGTCTACGCGGCTTTCTTT
V: TRBV13; size: .; D: TRBD1; J: TRBJ1-1; CDR3: CASSSGTGSEAFF; DNA: TGTGCCAGCAGCTCCGGGACAGGGTCTGAAGCTTTCTTT
V: TRBV19; size: .; D: TRBD1; J: TRBJ2-1; CDR3: CASSLRTGYNEQFF; DNA: TGTGCCAGTAGTCTAAGGACAGGTTACAATGAGCAGTTCTTC
V: TRBV6-4; size: once; D: TRBD2; J: TRBJ2-5; CDR3: CASSDQAGGQETQYF; DNA: TGTGCCAGCAGTGACCAAGCGGGGGGGCAAGAGACCCAGTACTTC
V: TRBV6-6; size: once; D: .; J: TRBJ1-2; CDR3: CASSDEAPGYGYTF; DNA: TGTGCCAGCAGTGACGAGGCCCCGGGGTATGGCTACACCTTC
V: TRBV5-6; size: .; D: TRBD2; J: TRBJ2-3; CDR3: CASTSAGLAGGRTSDTQYF; DNA: TGTGCCAGCACCAGTGCGGGCCTAGCGGGAGGCCGCACCTCGGATACGCAGTATTTT
V: TRBV27; size: .; D: .; J: TRBJ1-1; CDR3: CASSSRTAVEAFF; DNA: TGTGCCAGCAGTTCCCGGACTGCAGTTGAAGCTTTCTTT
V: TRBV6-6; size: .; D: .; J: TRBJ1-5; CDR3: CASSLIDQPQHF; DNA: TGTGCCAGCAGTTTAATAGATCAGCCCCAGCATTTT
V: TRBV2; size: .; D: .; J: TRBJ1-6; CDR3: CASSEVRVDNSPLHF; DNA: TGTGCCAGCAGTGAAGTCCGGGTTGATAATTCACCCCTCCACTTT
V: TRBV6-5; size: .; D: .; J: TRBJ1-5; CDR3: CASSWRRSGQPQHF; DNA: TGTGCCAGCAGTTGGAGACGGAGCGGTCAGCCCCAGCATTTT
V: TRBV5-1; size: once; D: .; J: TRBJ2-2; CDR3: CASSLAWMNTGELFF; DNA: TGCGCCAGCAGCCTAGCCTGGATGAACACCGGGGAGCTGTTTTTT
V: TRBV5-1; size: once; D: .; J: TRBJ2-1; CDR3: CASSLIRDKYNNEQFF; DNA: TGCGCCAGCAGCTTGATAAGAGACAAGTATAACAATGAGCAGTTCTTC
V: TRBV28; size: .; D: TRBD1; J: TRBJ1-2; CDR3: CASTGKDRGDYGYTF; DNA: TGTGCCAGCACGGGAAAGGACAGGGGGGACTATGGCTACACCTTC
V: TRBV10-1; size: .; D: .; J: TRBJ1-3; CDR3: CASTEGVHSGNTIYF; DNA: TGCGCCAGCACCGAGGGGGTCCACTCTGGAAACACCATATATTTT
V: TRBV4-1; size: few; D: TRBD1; J: TRBJ1-1; CDR3: CASSGTTGSNTEAFF; DNA: TGCGCCAGCAGCGGAACGACAGGGTCGAACACTGAAGCTTTCTTT
V: TRBV11-3; size: .; D: .; J: TRBJ2-1; CDR3: CASSLAGTYNEQFF; DNA: TGTGCCAGCAGCTTAGCGGGGACCTACAATGAGCAGTTCTTC
V: TRBV10-3; size: .; D: TRBD1; J: TRBJ2-2; CDR3: CAISVSGTGNTGELFF; DNA: TGTGCCATCAGTGTCTCCGGGACAGGGAACACCGGGGAGCTGTTTTTT
V: TRBV27; size: .; D: TRBD1; J: TRBJ2-1; CDR3: CASRTGTYNEQFF; DNA: TGTGCCAGCCGGACAGGGACCTACAATGAGCAGTTCTTC
V: TRBV18; size: .; D: TRBD1; J: TRBJ2-3; CDR3: CASSLRGDTQYF; DNA: TGTGCCAGCTCCCTCAGGGGGGATACGCAGTATTTT